This T cell receptor beta chain emerged from a study of cytomegalovirus exposure and HLA in healthy donors. The PCR made use of 60 Vbeta and 13 Jbeta primers. Produced via immunoSEQ multiplex PCR; TCRdb's table is partial and in-frame only. The repertoire consists of about 180,000 clones, with around 80% occurring once and the leading ten covering over 2.5%. The CDR3 runs 14 residues. Germline values: CDR1 LNHDA, CDR2 SQIVND (reference sequence). With 10 bases removed from V and 0 bases from J, the gap between germline ends came to 15 bases. The receptor was derived from a woman aged 45-65 years in good health and CMV-seropositive. The specimen was PBMCs. The chain couples TRBV19 to TRBJ1-1; tentative D call: TRBD1 (5 bases). The CDR3 loop is CATTWGNMNTEAFF. CDR3 coding DNA: TGTGCCACAACATGGGGCAACATGAACACTGAAGCTTTCTTT.